The rows below give T cell receptor beta chains drawn from one sample of a study of beta chain features in type 1 diabetes. The repertoire was sequenced with immunoSEQ multiplex PCR; TCRdb's copy has only in-frame clones and lacks some. In the table there are approximately 260,000 clones, approximately 24% of which are singletons. Material: naive CD4+ T cells from blood. The receptors here all came from a woman between 25 and 40 years old with type 1 diabetes. The CDR3 runs from the conserved cysteine through the conserved F or W. Fields, in order: V gene, D gene, J gene, clone size, CDR3 DNA, CDR3 protein. A D gene is named only where the DNA matches it firmly. Clone size, where shown, is once, few, many, or a class for clones that have expanded.

v_call: TRBV5-1
d_call: TRBD1
j_call: TRBJ1-2
clone_size: .
cdr3_nt: TGCGCCAGCAGCCCCCGCGGACAGGACTATGGCTACACCTTC
cdr3_aa: CASSPRGQDYGYTF

v_call: TRBV7-2
d_call: TRBD2
j_call: TRBJ2-1
clone_size: few
cdr3_nt: TGTGCCAGCAGCTTACAGAGCGGGAGTGTTAATGAGCAGTTCTTC
cdr3_aa: CASSLQSGSVNEQFF

v_call: TRBV30
d_call: .
j_call: TRBJ2-3
clone_size: .
cdr3_nt: TGTGCCTGGAGTGTAAGCGGGACAGATACGCAGTATTTT
cdr3_aa: CAWSVSGTDTQYF

v_call: TRBV7-6
d_call: .
j_call: TRBJ2-7
clone_size: .
cdr3_nt: TGTGCCAGCAGCTCGGTCGGTGGGCAGTACTTC
cdr3_aa: CASSSVGGQYF

v_call: TRBV28
d_call: TRBD1
j_call: TRBJ2-2
clone_size: few
cdr3_nt: TGTGCCAGCAGTTTTAGGACAGGGGTCACCGGGGAGCTGTTTTTT
cdr3_aa: CASSFRTGVTGELFF

v_call: TRBV30
d_call: .
j_call: TRBJ1-1
clone_size: .
cdr3_nt: TGTGCCTCCAGGGCAGGGACAACTGAAGCTTTCTTT
cdr3_aa: CASRAGTTEAFF

v_call: TRBV18
d_call: .
j_call: TRBJ1-4
clone_size: few
cdr3_nt: TGTGCCAGCTCACCACGACCGGGAATTGAGGGTGAAAAACTGTTTTTT
cdr3_aa: CASSPRPGIEGEKLFF

v_call: TRBV5-1
d_call: TRBD2
j_call: TRBJ2-4
clone_size: .
cdr3_nt: TGCGCCAGCAGCTTGGGAGGGAGGGAGGACATTCAGTACTTC
cdr3_aa: CASSLGGREDIQYF

v_call: TRBV19
d_call: TRBD1
j_call: TRBJ1-1
clone_size: .
cdr3_nt: TGTGCCAGTAGGGACAGGGGTGGAACTGAAGCTTTCTTT
cdr3_aa: CASRDRGGTEAFF

v_call: TRBV11-2
d_call: .
j_call: TRBJ2-3
clone_size: .
cdr3_nt: TGTGCCAGCAGCTTTTCGGCCCGAGGGACAGATACGCAGTATTTT
cdr3_aa: CASSFSARGTDTQYF

v_call: TRBV7-9
d_call: .
j_call: TRBJ2-6
clone_size: few
cdr3_nt: TGTGCCAGCAGCACCTCTAACTCTGGGGCCAACGTCCTGACTTTC
cdr3_aa: CASSTSNSGANVLTF

v_call: TRBV29-1
d_call: .
j_call: TRBJ1-5
clone_size: few
cdr3_nt: TGCAGCGTTTCGACAGGAGGTAGCAATCAGCCCCAGCATTTT
cdr3_aa: CSVSTGGSNQPQHF

v_call: TRBV11-2
d_call: .
j_call: TRBJ2-2
clone_size: few
cdr3_nt: TGTGCCAGCAGTCCTAGCCCCGGGGAGCTGTTTTTT
cdr3_aa: CASSPSPGELFF

v_call: TRBV4-1
d_call: .
j_call: TRBJ2-3
clone_size: .
cdr3_nt: TGCGCCAGCAGCCAAGAACCGCTCAACAGGGTCGCCCGGAGGGATACGCAGTATTTT
cdr3_aa: CASSQEPLNRVARRDTQYF

v_call: TRBV28
d_call: .
j_call: TRBJ2-5
clone_size: few
cdr3_nt: TGTGCCAGCAGTGTGACAGGTGTCTGGGAGACCCAGTACTTC
cdr3_aa: CASSVTGVWETQYF

v_call: TRBV6-1
d_call: TRBD2
j_call: TRBJ2-3
clone_size: few
cdr3_nt: TGTGCCAGCAGCCTTACTAGCGCGTACACAGATACGCAGTATTTT
cdr3_aa: CASSLTSAYTDTQYF

v_call: TRBV14
d_call: .
j_call: TRBJ1-1
clone_size: once
cdr3_nt: TGTGCCAGCAGCCACTCAGGGTACACTGAAGCTTTCTTT
cdr3_aa: CASSHSGYTEAFF

v_call: TRBV7-9
d_call: TRBD2
j_call: TRBJ2-3
clone_size: few
cdr3_nt: TGTGCCAGCAGTACTTCCCGGACTAGCGGTTTCACAGATACGCAGTATTTT
cdr3_aa: CASSTSRTSGFTDTQYF

v_call: TRBV28
d_call: TRBD1
j_call: TRBJ2-1
clone_size: .
cdr3_nt: TGTGCCAGCAGTTGGGACAGCGCTCCTTTCAATGAGCAGTTCTTC
cdr3_aa: CASSWDSAPFNEQFF

v_call: TRBV14
d_call: TRBD1
j_call: TRBJ1-1
clone_size: few
cdr3_nt: TGTGCCAGCAGCCAAGATCTGGGACAGGGGAACACTGAAGCTTTCTTT
cdr3_aa: CASSQDLGQGNTEAFF

v_call: TRBV11-2
d_call: TRBD2
j_call: TRBJ2-3
clone_size: .
cdr3_nt: TGTGCCAGCAGCCTCACTAGCGGGACTGGGACAGATACGCAGTATTTT
cdr3_aa: CASSLTSGTGTDTQYF

v_call: TRBV25-1
d_call: TRBD1
j_call: TRBJ1-2
clone_size: .
cdr3_nt: TGTGCCAGCAGTGTGACAGGGGTCAACTATGGCTACACCTTC
cdr3_aa: CASSVTGVNYGYTF

v_call: TRBV4-2
d_call: TRBD2
j_call: TRBJ2-7
clone_size: .
cdr3_nt: TGTGCCAGCAGCCAAGATCCCGAGCGGGGCTATTACGAGCAGTACTTC
cdr3_aa: CASSQDPERGYYEQYF

v_call: TRBV11-2
d_call: .
j_call: TRBJ2-3
clone_size: .
cdr3_nt: TGTGCCAGCAGCTTAGGCGCCGCATTGAATGCAGATACGCAGTATTTT
cdr3_aa: CASSLGAALNADTQYF

v_call: TRBV12-5
d_call: .
j_call: TRBJ1-3
clone_size: .
cdr3_nt: TGTGCTAGTGGTCGACTCGACGGAAACACCATATATTTT
cdr3_aa: CASGRLDGNTIYF

v_call: TRBV29-1
d_call: TRBD2
j_call: TRBJ2-1
clone_size: .
cdr3_nt: TGCAGCGTGATGACTAGCGGGAGTTTCCGCTCCTACAATGAGCAGTTCTTC
cdr3_aa: CSVMTSGSFRSYNEQFF

v_call: TRBV25-1
d_call: TRBD1
j_call: TRBJ2-5
clone_size: .
cdr3_nt: TGTGCCAGCAGAACAGGGACAGAACTCCAAGAGACCCAGTACTTC
cdr3_aa: CASRTGTELQETQYF

v_call: TRBV5-1
d_call: TRBD1
j_call: TRBJ1-5
clone_size: .
cdr3_nt: TGCGCCAGCAGCACTGGACAGGACAATCAGCCCCAGCATTTT
cdr3_aa: CASSTGQDNQPQHF

v_call: TRBV28
d_call: .
j_call: TRBJ2-1
clone_size: .
cdr3_nt: TGTGCCAGCAGTCCCAGGTTGGCTAGCGCAGACAATGAGCAGTTCTTC
cdr3_aa: CASSPRLASADNEQFF

v_call: TRBV2
d_call: .
j_call: TRBJ2-1
clone_size: few
cdr3_nt: TGTGCCAGTGAACGGGAGTTCTCCTACAATGAGCAGTTCTTC
cdr3_aa: CASEREFSYNEQFF

v_call: TRBV7-9
d_call: TRBD1
j_call: TRBJ1-5
clone_size: .
cdr3_nt: TGTGCCAGCAGCCCGACAGGGGATCAGCCCCAGCATTTT
cdr3_aa: CASSPTGDQPQHF

v_call: TRBV2
d_call: .
j_call: TRBJ1-1
clone_size: once
cdr3_nt: TGTGCCAGCAGTGCACAGGGTGACACTGAAGCTTTCTTT
cdr3_aa: CASSAQGDTEAFF

v_call: TRBV7-8
d_call: .
j_call: TRBJ2-6
clone_size: .
cdr3_nt: TGTGCCAGCAGCTTACGAGGAATCTCTGGGGCCAACGTCCTGACTTTC
cdr3_aa: CASSLRGISGANVLTF

v_call: TRBV4-1
d_call: .
j_call: TRBJ2-2
clone_size: .
cdr3_nt: TGCGCCAGCAGCCAATCAGGGGTAGGAATCACCGGGGAGCTGTTTTTT
cdr3_aa: CASSQSGVGITGELFF

v_call: TRBV6-6
d_call: TRBD2
j_call: TRBJ2-7
clone_size: .
cdr3_nt: TGTGCCAGCAGCCAAAGACTAGCGGGACCCTACGAGCAGTACTTC
cdr3_aa: CASSQRLAGPYEQYF

v_call: TRBV6-5
d_call: TRBD1
j_call: TRBJ1-2
clone_size: .
cdr3_nt: TGTGCCAGTTATCAGGGGGCGAACTATGGCTACACCTTC
cdr3_aa: CASYQGANYGYTF

v_call: TRBV29-1
d_call: TRBD2
j_call: TRBJ2-1
clone_size: few
cdr3_nt: TGCAGCGTTCTTTCCCGGGGGGGAGGGAGCGGTGTGAATGAGCAGTTCTTC
cdr3_aa: CSVLSRGGGSGVNEQFF

v_call: TRBV2
d_call: .
j_call: TRBJ2-1
clone_size: .
cdr3_nt: TGTGCCAGCAGTGGGGGGGAGGCGGGTAATGAGCAGTTCTTC
cdr3_aa: CASSGGEAGNEQFF

v_call: TRBV7-6
d_call: .
j_call: TRBJ1-2
clone_size: .
cdr3_nt: TGTGCCAGCAGCTTAGTGGGGGGAAGAGGCTACACCTTC
cdr3_aa: CASSLVGGRGYTF

v_call: TRBV2
d_call: .
j_call: TRBJ1-1
clone_size: .
cdr3_nt: TGTGCCAGCAGGGATGACAAGATTTCGGCTTTCTTT
cdr3_aa: CASRDDKISAFF

v_call: TRBV7-9
d_call: .
j_call: TRBJ2-1
clone_size: few
cdr3_nt: TGTGCCAGCACCCCCTCCTACAGCTCCTACAATGAGCAGTTCTTC
cdr3_aa: CASTPSYSSYNEQFF

v_call: TRBV29-1
d_call: .
j_call: TRBJ2-7
clone_size: .
cdr3_nt: TGCAGCGTTGTCTCGCACAGTAACTACGAGCAGTACTTC
cdr3_aa: CSVVSHSNYEQYF

v_call: TRBV30
d_call: .
j_call: TRBJ1-5
clone_size: .
cdr3_nt: TGTGCCTGGAGTCTTCGTAGCAATCAGCCCCAGCATTTT
cdr3_aa: CAWSLRSNQPQHF

v_call: TRBV30
d_call: TRBD2
j_call: TRBJ2-7
clone_size: .
cdr3_nt: TGTGCCTGGAGTGGGCTAGCGGGAGTCTACGAGCAGTACTTC
cdr3_aa: CAWSGLAGVYEQYF

v_call: TRBV7-9
d_call: .
j_call: TRBJ1-2
clone_size: few
cdr3_nt: TGTGCCAGCAGCCCGGACGCCTCAGGAGGCAGCTACACCTTC
cdr3_aa: CASSPDASGGSYTF

v_call: TRBV5-1
d_call: TRBD2
j_call: TRBJ2-1
clone_size: few
cdr3_nt: TGCGCCAGCAGCTGGTCGACTAGCGGGGCCGACTACAATGAGCAGTTCTTC
cdr3_aa: CASSWSTSGADYNEQFF